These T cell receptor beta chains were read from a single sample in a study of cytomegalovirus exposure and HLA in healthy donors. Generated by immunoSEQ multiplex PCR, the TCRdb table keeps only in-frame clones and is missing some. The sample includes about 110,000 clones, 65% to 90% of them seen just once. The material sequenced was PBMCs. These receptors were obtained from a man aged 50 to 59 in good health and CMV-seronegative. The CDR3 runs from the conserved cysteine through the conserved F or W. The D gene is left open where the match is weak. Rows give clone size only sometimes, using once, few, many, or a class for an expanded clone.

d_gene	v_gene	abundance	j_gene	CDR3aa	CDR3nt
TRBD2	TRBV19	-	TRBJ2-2	CASSTQRGTGELFF	TGTGCCAGTAGTACTCAGCGGGGCACCGGGGAGCTGTTTTTT
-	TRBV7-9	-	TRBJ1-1	CASSLGRSMNTEAFF	TGTGCCAGCAGTCTAGGGAGGAGTATGAACACTGAAGCTTTCTTT
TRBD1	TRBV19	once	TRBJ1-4	CASSETGLNEKLFF	TGTGCCAGTTCGGAGACAGGGTTGAATGAAAAACTGTTTTTT
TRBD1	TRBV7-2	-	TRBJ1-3	CASSTDRVNTIYF	TGTGCCAGCAGCACTGACAGGGTGAACACCATATATTTT
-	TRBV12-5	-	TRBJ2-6	CASGSSGANVLTF	TGTGCTAGTGGTTCATCTGGGGCCAACGTCCTGACTTTC
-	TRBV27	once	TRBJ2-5	CASSFFTGKSATQYF	TGTGCCAGCAGTTTCTTTACCGGGAAATCAGCTACCCAGTACTTC
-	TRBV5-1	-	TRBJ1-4	CASKITGGNEKLFF	TGCGCCAGCAAAATTACGGGGGGTAATGAAAAACTGTTTTTT
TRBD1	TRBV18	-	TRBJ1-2	CASSLGDRGTYGYTF	TGTGCCAGCTCACTCGGGGACAGGGGTACCTATGGCTACACCTTC
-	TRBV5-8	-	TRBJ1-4	CASSRRHKGEKLFF	TGTGCCAGCAGCCGTCGACACAAGGGGGAAAAACTGTTTTTT
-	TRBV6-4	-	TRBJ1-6	CASRETASLGSPLHF	TGTGCCAGCAGAGAAACAGCTTCACTGGGTTCACCCCTCCACTTT
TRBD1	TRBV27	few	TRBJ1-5	CASGSSGQLRGNQPQHF	TGTGCCAGCGGCTCCTCGGGACAGCTACGGGGCAATCAGCCCCAGCATTTT
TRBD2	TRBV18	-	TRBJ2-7	CASSATLAGQTYEQYF	TGTGCCAGCTCAGCGACACTAGCGGGTCAAACCTACGAGCAGTACTTC
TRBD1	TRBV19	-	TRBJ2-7	CASSIASDRGSYEQYF	TGTGCCAGTAGTATAGCCTCGGACAGGGGCTCCTACGAGCAGTACTTC
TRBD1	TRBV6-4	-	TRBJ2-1	CASATGERGEQFF	TGTGCCAGTGCAACAGGGGAAAGGGGTGAGCAGTTCTTC
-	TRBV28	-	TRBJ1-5	CAGGRGYNQPQHF	TGTGCCGGAGGGAGGGGATACAATCAGCCCCAGCATTTT
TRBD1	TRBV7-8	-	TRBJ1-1	CASSSGTGSAEAFF	TGTGCCAGCAGCTCAGGGACAGGGAGTGCTGAAGCTTTCTTT
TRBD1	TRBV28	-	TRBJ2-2	CASSEGDRRTGELFF	TGTGCCAGCAGTGAGGGGGACAGGCGAACCGGGGAGCTGTTTTTT
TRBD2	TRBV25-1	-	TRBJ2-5	CASSDWGLSGETQYF	TGTGCCAGCAGTGATTGGGGACTATCAGGAGAGACCCAGTACTTC
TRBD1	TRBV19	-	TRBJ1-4	CASSGTGGLFATNEKLFF	TGTGCCAGTAGTGGGACAGGGGGTCTATTTGCAACTAATGAAAAACTGTTTTTT
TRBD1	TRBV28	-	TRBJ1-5	CASSLLVGQGGQPQHF	TGTGCCAGCAGTTTATTAGTGGGACAGGGGGGTCAGCCCCAGCATTTT
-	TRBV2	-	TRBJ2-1	CASSPEGPYNEQFF	TGTGCCAGCAGTCCGGAGGGGCCGTACAATGAGCAGTTCTTC
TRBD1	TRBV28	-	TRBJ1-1	CASSRTGGTEAFF	TGTGCCAGCAGCCGGACAGGGGGCACTGAAGCTTTCTTT
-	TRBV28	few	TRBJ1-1	CASSTPTAEAFF	TGTGCCAGCAGTACGCCAACGGCTGAAGCTTTCTTT
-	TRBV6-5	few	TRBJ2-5	CASSVQGGPRGEYF	TGTGCCAGCAGTGTGCAGGGGGGACCAAGAGGGGAGTACTTC
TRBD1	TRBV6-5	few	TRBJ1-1	CASTNTGATEAFF	TGTGCCAGCACCAACACAGGGGCCACTGAAGCTTTCTTT
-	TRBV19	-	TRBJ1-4	CASSITVARTVKKLFF	TGTGCCAGTAGTATTACGGTTGCCCGTACGGTGAAAAAACTGTTTTTT
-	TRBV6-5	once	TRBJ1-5	CASRAGDQPQHF	TGTGCCAGCAGGGCCGGGGATCAGCCCCAGCATTTT
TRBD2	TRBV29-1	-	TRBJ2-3	CSIGLAGGPDSDTQYF	TGCAGCATTGGGTTAGCGGGGGGGCCTGATAGCGATACGCAGTATTTT
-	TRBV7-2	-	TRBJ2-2	CASRRGGANTGELFF	TGTGCCAGCAGGAGGGGGGGGGCGAACACCGGGGAGCTGTTTTTT
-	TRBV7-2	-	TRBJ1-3	CASSLSSGNTIYF	TGTGCCAGCAGCCTCAGCTCTGGAAACACCATATATTTT